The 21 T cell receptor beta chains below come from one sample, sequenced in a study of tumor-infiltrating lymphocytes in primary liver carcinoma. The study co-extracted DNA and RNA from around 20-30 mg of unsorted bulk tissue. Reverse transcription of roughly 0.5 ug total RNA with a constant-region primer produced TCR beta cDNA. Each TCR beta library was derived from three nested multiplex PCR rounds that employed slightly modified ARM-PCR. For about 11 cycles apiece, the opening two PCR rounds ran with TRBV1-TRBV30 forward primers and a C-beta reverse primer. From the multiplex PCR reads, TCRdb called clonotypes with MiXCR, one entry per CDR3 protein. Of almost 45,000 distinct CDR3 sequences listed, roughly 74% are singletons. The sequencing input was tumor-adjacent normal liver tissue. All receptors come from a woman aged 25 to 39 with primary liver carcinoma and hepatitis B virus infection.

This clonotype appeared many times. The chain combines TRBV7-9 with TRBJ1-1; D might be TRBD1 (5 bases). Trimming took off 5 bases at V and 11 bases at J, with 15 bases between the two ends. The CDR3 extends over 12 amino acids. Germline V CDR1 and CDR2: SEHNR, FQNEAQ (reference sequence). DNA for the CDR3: TGTGCCAGCAGCACAAGGGGAAGTGTTGCTTTCTTT. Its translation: CASSTRGSVAFF.

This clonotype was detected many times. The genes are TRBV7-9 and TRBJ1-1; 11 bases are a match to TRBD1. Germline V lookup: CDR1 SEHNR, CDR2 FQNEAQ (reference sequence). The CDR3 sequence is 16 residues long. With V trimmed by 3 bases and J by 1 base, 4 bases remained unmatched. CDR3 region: CASSFGQGAENTEAFF. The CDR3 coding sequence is TGTGCCAGCAGCTTCGGACAGGGGGCGGAGAACACTGAAGCTTTCTTT.

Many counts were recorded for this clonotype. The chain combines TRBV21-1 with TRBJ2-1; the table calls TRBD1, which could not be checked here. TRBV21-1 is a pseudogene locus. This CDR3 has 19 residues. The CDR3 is CASSKDPGPRLTLYNEQFF. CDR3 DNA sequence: TGTGCCAGCAGCAAAGATCCGGGACCCAGGTTGACTCTATACAATGAGCAGTTCTTC.

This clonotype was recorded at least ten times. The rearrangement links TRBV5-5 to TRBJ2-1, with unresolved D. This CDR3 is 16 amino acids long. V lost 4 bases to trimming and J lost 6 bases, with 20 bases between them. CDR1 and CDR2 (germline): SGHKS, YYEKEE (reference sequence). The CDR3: CASSLTAPEITNEQFF. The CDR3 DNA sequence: TGTGCCAGCAGCCTCACCGCTCCCGAGATAACCAATGAGCAGTTCTTC.

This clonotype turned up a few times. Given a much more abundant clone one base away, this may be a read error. DNA of the CDR3: TGTGCCAGCAGCTTCTCCGGGTTGGAGACCCAGTACTTC. The encoded protein is CASSFSGLETQYF. This chain joins TRBV7-9 and TRBJ2-5, with unresolved D. The CDR3 length is 13 residues. V was cut by 3 bases and J by 5 bases, with 10 bases left in between. Per germline, CDR1 SEHNR and CDR2 FQNEAQ (reference sequence).

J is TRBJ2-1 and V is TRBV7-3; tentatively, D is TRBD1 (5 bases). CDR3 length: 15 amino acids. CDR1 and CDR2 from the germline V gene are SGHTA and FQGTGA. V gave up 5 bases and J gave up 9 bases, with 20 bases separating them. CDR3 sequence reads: CASSGAKSSTSEQFF. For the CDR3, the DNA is TGTGCCAGCAGCGGGGCTAAATCCTCTACATCTGAGCAGTTCTTC.

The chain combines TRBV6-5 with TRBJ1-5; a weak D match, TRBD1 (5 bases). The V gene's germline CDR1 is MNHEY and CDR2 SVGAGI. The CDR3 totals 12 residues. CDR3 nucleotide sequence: TGTGGCACCAACCCCGCCGGGGGGCCCCAGCATTTT. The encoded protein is CGTNPAGGPQHF.

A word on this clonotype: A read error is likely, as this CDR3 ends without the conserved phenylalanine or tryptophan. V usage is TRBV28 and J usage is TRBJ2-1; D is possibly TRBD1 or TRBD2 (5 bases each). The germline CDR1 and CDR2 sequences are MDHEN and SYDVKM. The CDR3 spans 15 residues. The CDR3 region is CVSSPTWDPYNEQFL. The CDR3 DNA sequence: TGTGTCAGCAGCCCGACTTGGGACCCCTACAATGAGCAGTTCTTA.

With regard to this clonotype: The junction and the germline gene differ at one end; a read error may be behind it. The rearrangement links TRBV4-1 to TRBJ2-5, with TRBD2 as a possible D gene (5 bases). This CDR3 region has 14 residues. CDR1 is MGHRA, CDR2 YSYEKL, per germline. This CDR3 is CTSSQDVRAVTQYF. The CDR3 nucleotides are TGCACCAGCAGCCAAGATGTGAGGGCCGTGACCCAGTACTTC.

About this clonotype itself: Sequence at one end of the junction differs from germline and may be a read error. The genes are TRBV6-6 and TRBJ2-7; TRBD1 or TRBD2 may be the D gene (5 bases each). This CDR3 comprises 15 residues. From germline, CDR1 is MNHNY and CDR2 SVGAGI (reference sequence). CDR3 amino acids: CANSSSGRVPAEQYF. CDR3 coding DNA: TGTGCCAACAGTTCCTCGGGACGGGTCCCCGCCGAGCAGTACTTC.

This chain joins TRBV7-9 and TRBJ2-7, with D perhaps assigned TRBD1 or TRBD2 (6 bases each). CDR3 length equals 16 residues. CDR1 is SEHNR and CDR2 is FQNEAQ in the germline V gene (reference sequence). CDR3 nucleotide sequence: TGTACAAGCAGCGTCCCACGGGGGCGCGGGTCCTACGAGCAGTACTTC. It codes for CTSSVPRGRGSYEQYF.

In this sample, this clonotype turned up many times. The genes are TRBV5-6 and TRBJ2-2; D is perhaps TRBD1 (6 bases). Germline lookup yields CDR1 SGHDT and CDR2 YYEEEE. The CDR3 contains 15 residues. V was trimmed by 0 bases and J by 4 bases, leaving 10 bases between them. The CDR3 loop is CASSLGGRATGELFF. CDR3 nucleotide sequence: TGTGCCAGCAGCTTGGGGGGGCGAGCCACCGGGGAGCTGTTTTTT. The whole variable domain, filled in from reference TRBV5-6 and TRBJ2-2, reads DAGVTQSPTHLIKTRGQQVTLRCSPKSGHDTVSWYQQALGQGPQFIFQYYEEEERQRGNFPDRFSGHQFPNYSSELNVNALLLGDSALYLCASSLGGRATGELFFGEGSRLTVL.

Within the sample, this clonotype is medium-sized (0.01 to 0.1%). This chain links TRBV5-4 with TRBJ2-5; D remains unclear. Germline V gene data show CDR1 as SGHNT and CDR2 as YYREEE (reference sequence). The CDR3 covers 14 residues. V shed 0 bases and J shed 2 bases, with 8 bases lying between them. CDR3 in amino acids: CASSLVGPQETQYF. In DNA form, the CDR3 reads TGTGCCAGCAGCTTGGTTGGGCCACAAGAGACCCAGTACTTC.

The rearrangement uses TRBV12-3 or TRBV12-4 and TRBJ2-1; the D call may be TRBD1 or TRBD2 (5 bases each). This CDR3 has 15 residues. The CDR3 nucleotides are TGTACCACCAGTTTAGCGCCGGGACGGGCGAATGAGCAGTTCTTC. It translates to CTTSLAPGRANEQFF.

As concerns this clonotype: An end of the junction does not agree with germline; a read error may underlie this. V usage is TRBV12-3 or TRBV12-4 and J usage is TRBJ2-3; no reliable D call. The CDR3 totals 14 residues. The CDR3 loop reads CASSFGRSTDTRYF. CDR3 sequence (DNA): TGTGCTAGCAGCTTTGGTCGTAGCACAGATACGCGGTATTTT.

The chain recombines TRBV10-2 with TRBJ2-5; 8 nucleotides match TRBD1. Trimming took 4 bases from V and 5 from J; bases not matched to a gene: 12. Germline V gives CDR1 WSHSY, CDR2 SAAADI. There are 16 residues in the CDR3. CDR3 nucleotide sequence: TGCGCCAGCAGTGGGAGCGGAAGGACAGGGCAGGAGACCCAGTACTTC. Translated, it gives CASSGSGRTGQETQYF.

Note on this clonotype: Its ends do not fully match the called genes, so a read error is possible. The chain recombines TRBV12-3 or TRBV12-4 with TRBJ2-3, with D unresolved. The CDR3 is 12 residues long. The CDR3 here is CASRRDTDTHCF. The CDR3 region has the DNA TGTGCCAGCCGGCGAGACACAGATACGCACTGTTTT.

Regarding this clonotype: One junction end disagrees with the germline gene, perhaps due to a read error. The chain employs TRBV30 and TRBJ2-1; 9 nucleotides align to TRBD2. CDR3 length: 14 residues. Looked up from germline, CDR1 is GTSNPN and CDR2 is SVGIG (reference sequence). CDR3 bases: TGTGCCCGGAGTGTGGTTCTAGCGGGATATGAGCAGTTCTTC. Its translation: CARSVVLAGYEQFF. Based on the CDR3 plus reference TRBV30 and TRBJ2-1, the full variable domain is SQTIHQWPATLVQPVGSPLSLECTVEGTSNPNLYWYRQAAGRGLQLLFYSVGIGQISSEVPQNLSASRPQDRQFILSSKKLLLSDSGFYLCARSVVLAGYEQFFGPGTRLTVL.

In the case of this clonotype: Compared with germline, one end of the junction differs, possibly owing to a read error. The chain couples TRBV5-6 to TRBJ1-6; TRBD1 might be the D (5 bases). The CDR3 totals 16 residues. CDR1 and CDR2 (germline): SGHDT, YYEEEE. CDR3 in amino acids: CASSHTLGAIDSPLHF. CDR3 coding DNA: TGTGCAAGCAGCCATACCCTCGGGGCTATTGATTCACCCCTCCACTTT.

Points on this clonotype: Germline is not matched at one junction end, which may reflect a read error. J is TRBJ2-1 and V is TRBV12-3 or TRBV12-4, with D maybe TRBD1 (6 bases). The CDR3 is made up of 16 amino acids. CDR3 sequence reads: CASSFSRQGYSRELFF. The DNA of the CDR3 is TGTGCCAGCAGTTTCAGTCGGCAGGGGTATAGTCGTGAGCTGTTCTTC.

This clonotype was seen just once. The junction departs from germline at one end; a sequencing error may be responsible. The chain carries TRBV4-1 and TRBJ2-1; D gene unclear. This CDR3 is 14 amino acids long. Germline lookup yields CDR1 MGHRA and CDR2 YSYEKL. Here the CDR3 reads CASSRLVRSHEQIF. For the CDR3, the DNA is TGCGCCAGCAGCCGACTTGTCAGAAGTCATGAGCAGATCTTC.